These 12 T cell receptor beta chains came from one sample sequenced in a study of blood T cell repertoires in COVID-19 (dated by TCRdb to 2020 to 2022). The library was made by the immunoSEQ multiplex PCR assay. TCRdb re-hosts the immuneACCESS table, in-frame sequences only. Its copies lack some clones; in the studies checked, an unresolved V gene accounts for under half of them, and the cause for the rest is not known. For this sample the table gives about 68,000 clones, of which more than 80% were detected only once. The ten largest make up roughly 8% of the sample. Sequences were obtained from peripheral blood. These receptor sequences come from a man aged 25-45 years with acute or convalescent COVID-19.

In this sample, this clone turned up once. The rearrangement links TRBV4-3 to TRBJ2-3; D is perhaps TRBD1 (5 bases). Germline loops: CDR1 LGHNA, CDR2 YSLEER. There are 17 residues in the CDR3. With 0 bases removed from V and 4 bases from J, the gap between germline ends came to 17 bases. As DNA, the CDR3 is TGCGCCAGCAGCCAAGATTTGACAGAAATAAGCGCAGATACGCAGTATTTT. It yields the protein CASSQDLTEISADTQYF.

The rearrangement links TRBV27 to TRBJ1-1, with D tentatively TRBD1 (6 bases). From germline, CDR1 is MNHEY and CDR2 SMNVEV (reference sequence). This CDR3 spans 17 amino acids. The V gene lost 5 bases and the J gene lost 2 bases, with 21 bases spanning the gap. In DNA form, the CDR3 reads TGTGCCAGCAGTCCCCAAAACCGGGTGACAGGTAACACTGAAGCTTTCTTT. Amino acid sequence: CASSPQNRVTGNTEAFF.

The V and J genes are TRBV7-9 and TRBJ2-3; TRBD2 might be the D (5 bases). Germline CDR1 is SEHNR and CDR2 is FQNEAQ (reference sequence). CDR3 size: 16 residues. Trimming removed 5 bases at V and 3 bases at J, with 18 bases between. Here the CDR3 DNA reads TGTGCCAGCAGCCCTCCCGGGATGGTAATTACAGATACGCAGTATTTT. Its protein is CASSPPGMVITDTQYF.

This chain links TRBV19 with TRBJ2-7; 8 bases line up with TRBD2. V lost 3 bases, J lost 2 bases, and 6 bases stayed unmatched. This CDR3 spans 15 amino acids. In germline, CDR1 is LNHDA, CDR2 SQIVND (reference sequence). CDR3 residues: CASSIIGGRTYEQYF. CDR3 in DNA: TGTGCCAGTAGTATTATCGGCGGGAGGACCTACGAGCAGTACTTC.

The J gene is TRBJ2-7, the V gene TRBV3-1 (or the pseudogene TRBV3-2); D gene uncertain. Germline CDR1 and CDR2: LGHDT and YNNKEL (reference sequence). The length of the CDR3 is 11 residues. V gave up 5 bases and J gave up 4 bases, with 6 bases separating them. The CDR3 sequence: CASSSGYEQYF. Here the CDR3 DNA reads TGTGCCAGCAGCTCGGGTTACGAGCAGTACTTC.

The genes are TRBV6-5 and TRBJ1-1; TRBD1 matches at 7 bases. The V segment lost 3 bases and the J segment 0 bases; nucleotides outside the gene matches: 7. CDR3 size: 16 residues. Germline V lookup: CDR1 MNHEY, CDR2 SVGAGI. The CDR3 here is CASSYSTGYLNTEAFF. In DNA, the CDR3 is TGTGCCAGCAGTTATTCGACAGGGTATCTGAACACTGAAGCTTTCTTT.

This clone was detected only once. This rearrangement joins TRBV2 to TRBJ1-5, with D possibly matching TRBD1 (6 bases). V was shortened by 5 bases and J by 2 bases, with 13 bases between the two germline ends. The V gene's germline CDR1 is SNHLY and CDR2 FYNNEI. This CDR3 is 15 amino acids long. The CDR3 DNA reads TGTGCCAGCAGTCCAGGGGACCTGGGCAATCAGCCCCAGCATTTT. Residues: CASSPGDLGNQPQHF.

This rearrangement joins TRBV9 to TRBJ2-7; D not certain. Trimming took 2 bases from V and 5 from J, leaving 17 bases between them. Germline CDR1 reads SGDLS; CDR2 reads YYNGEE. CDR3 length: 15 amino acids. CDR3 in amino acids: CASSVGWMAVNEQYF. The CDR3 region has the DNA TGTGCCAGCAGCGTGGGCTGGATGGCCGTGAACGAGCAGTACTTC.

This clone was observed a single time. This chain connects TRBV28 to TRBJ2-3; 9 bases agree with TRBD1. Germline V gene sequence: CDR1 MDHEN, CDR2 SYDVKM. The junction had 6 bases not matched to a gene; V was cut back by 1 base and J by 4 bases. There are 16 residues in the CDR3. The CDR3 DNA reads TGTGCCAGCAGTTTATCGGGACAGGGTACCCCAGATACGCAGTATTTT. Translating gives CASSLSGQGTPDTQYF.

The DNA of the CDR3 is TGTGCCTGGAGTGGGGACAGGAAAAATTCACCCCTCCACTTT. Protein product: CAWSGDRKNSPLHF. This chain joins TRBV30 and TRBJ1-6, with 8 bases aligning to TRBD1. Germline V lookup: CDR1 GTSNPN, CDR2 SVGIG (reference sequence). This CDR3 region has 14 residues. The junction had 3 bases not matched to a gene; V was cut back by 1 base and J by 7 bases.

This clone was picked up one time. The CDR3: CASRQQGLGTEAFF. In nucleotides, the CDR3 is TGTGCCAGTAGACAACAGGGGCTCGGCACTGAAGCTTTCTTT. The genes are TRBV19 and TRBJ1-1; TRBD1 agrees at 7 bases. V gave up 6 bases and J gave up 4 bases; unmatched junction bases: 8. From germline, CDR1 is LNHDA and CDR2 SQIVND (reference sequence). The CDR3 consists of 14 residues. Drawing the rest from reference TRBV19 and TRBJ1-1, the complete variable domain is DGGITQSPKYLFRKEGQNVTLSCEQNLNHDAMYWYRQDPGQGLRLIYYSQIVNDFQKGDIAEGYSVSREKKESFPLTVTSAQKNPTAFYLCASRQQGLGTEAFFGQGTRLTVV.

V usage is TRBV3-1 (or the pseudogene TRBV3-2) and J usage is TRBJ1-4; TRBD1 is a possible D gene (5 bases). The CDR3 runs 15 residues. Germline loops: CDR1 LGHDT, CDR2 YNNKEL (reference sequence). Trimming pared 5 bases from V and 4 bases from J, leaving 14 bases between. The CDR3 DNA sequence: TGTGCCAGCAGCTCCCGGGACTTTCTTAATGAAAAACTGTTTTTT. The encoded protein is CASSSRDFLNEKLFF.